This record concerns one T cell receptor (beta chain) sequence. Its target is unknown. The sample originates from a study of T cells in localized non-small cell lung cancer. Sequencing used immunoSEQ multiplex PCR; TCRdb keeps in-frame clones, though not all of them. The table shows tens of thousands of clones, with 75% to 90% occurring only once. Broader study findings: Adjacent lung was found to contain a median roughly 60 of the top 100 tumor clones. Peak T cell clonality was found in uninvolved adjacent lung, exceeding tumor. As only one tumor region underwent sequencing, heterogeneity remains possible.

The CDR3 is 16 residues long. Trimming removed 10 bases from V and 0 bases from J; junction bases left unmatched: 11. Germline CDR1 is MRHNA and CDR2 is SNTAGT. The V gene is TRBV6-4, the J gene TRBJ2-2; 7 bases agree with TRBD2. Sequenced here: PBMCs, sampled before any cancer treatment. The TCR originated in a man aged 40-75 years with stage II squamous cell lung carcinoma. The CDR3 spells CANRPGLPPNTGELFF. The DNA of the CDR3 is TGTGCCAACAGACCGGGACTACCACCGAACACCGGGGAGCTGTTTTTT.